This T cell receptor beta chain appears in the sequencing data of a study of early T cells in non-severe SARS-CoV-2 infection. Whole-study context: Unpaired chains resulted from sequencing bulk RNA of unsorted whole blood. Notes on the study in general: Private and CD4 specificities were missed by VDJdb matching, skewed to anti-spike CD8.

V gave up 0 bases and J gave up 6 bases; unmatched junction bases: 3. This CDR3 region has 15 residues. The germline CDR1 and CDR2 sequences are ENHRY and SYGVKD. Unique molecular identifiers were affixed to single, distinct cDNA molecules. TCRdb redid the calling of the 5' RACE reads with MiXCR, one entry per CDR3 protein. The sample holds about 36,000 distinct CDR3 sequences, over 8.5% seen once. This clonotype came up a few times. Its antigen is undetermined. Source material: whole blood. The sequence derives from an adult who was a healthcare worker with PCR-confirmed SARS-CoV-2 infection or an uninfected control (not recorded which). J is TRBJ2-1 and V is TRBV10-3; the match to TRBD2 covers 9 bases. DNA for the CDR3: TGTGCCATCAGTGAGTCAGCAGCGGGGGGCAATGAGCAGTTCTTC. Translation: CAISESAAGGNEQFF.